This is a list of T cell receptor beta chains from one sample in a study of blood T cell repertoires in COVID-19. TCRdb's table, derived via immunoSEQ multiplex PCR, lists solely in-frame clones and lacks some. This sample has over 250,000 clones, with roughly 90% found just once. The sequencing sample was made of peripheral blood. The receptors here all came from a man aged 45-60 years with acute or convalescent COVID-19. Both conserved end residues are part of each CDR3. The D gene is left open where the match is weak. The listing skips clone size in some rows; elsewhere it reads once, few, many or a size class.

size: -
D: -
J: TRBJ2-1
V: TRBV6-1
CDR3: CASSEDVGYGNEQFF

size: -
D: TRBD1
J: TRBJ1-4
V: TRBV10-3
CDR3: CAISRQGAGEKLFF

size: -
D: -
J: TRBJ1-5
V: TRBV19
CDR3: CASSPSGHYNQPQHF

size: -
D: -
J: TRBJ2-7
V: TRBV11-2
CDR3: CASQGRLRYEQYF

size: -
D: -
J: TRBJ2-7
V: TRBV19
CDR3: CASSIGGTLSYEQYF

size: -
D: -
J: TRBJ1-6
V: TRBV7-9
CDR3: CASSFERDSPLHF

size: -
D: TRBD1
J: TRBJ2-5
V: TRBV13
CDR3: CASSQTGGLAQETQYF

size: -
D: -
J: TRBJ2-7
V: TRBV7-9
CDR3: CASSLKGDVGEQYF

size: -
D: TRBD2
J: TRBJ2-3
V: TRBV7-3
CDR3: CASSPMGLAGDTDTQYF

size: once
D: TRBD1
J: TRBJ1-1
V: TRBV18
CDR3: CASSVGQGAFLNTEAFF

size: few
D: TRBD1
J: TRBJ1-1
V: TRBV30
CDR3: CAWSPGQGGAEAFF

size: -
D: -
J: TRBJ1-6
V: TRBV6-5
CDR3: CARGVSANSPLHF

size: -
D: TRBD1
J: TRBJ2-5
V: TRBV7-8
CDR3: CASSRMTDREAETQYF

size: -
D: -
J: TRBJ2-1
V: TRBV7-3
CDR3: CASSFREGEQFF

size: -
D: -
J: TRBJ2-7
V: TRBV5-6
CDR3: CASSGRLGPYEQYF

size: -
D: TRBD2
J: TRBJ2-1
V: TRBV7-3
CDR3: CASSYLAGGSTYNEQFF

size: -
D: -
J: TRBJ2-7
V: TRBV5-5
CDR3: CASSPGDSYEQYF

size: -
D: -
J: TRBJ1-5
V: TRBV6-5
CDR3: CASIPLRGGNQPQHF

size: -
D: TRBD1
J: TRBJ1-2
V: TRBV7-2
CDR3: CASSQQGDSYGYTF

size: -
D: TRBD2
J: TRBJ2-3
V: TRBV18
CDR3: CASSPPAGGISDTQYF

size: -
D: -
J: TRBJ1-1
V: TRBV4-1
CDR3: CASSQDQGTNTEAFF

size: -
D: -
J: TRBJ2-6
V: TRBV3-1/TRBV3-2
CDR3: CASSQQASIYDSGANVLTF

size: -
D: TRBD1
J: TRBJ1-3
V: TRBV18
CDR3: CASSQDRENTIYF

size: -
D: -
J: TRBJ1-5
V: TRBV19
CDR3: CASSIDQVTGQPQHF

size: -
D: TRBD2
J: TRBJ2-3
V: TRBV7-3
CDR3: CASSSAGGITDTQYF

size: -
D: -
J: TRBJ1-1
V: TRBV10-3
CDR3: CAISESTHRGDTEAFF

size: -
D: -
J: TRBJ2-1
V: TRBV13
CDR3: CASSADQGSSYNEQFF

size: -
D: TRBD1
J: TRBJ1-2
V: TRBV6-6
CDR3: CASRPPGQGNYGYTF

size: -
D: TRBD1
J: TRBJ2-7
V: TRBV19
CDR3: CASSIGTGTYEQYF

size: -
D: -
J: TRBJ1-1
V: TRBV2
CDR3: CAVSREVNTEAFF

size: -
D: -
J: TRBJ1-5
V: TRBV5-6
CDR3: CASSGPSYQPQHF

size: few
D: -
J: TRBJ2-1
V: TRBV14
CDR3: CASSRFGEQFF

size: -
D: TRBD2
J: TRBJ2-5
V: TRBV2
CDR3: CATGYSGGNQETQYF

size: -
D: -
J: TRBJ2-7
V: TRBV5-1
CDR3: CASSRQGPSYEQYF

size: once
D: TRBD1
J: TRBJ2-2
V: TRBV24-1
CDR3: CATSDRQGHGELFF

size: -
D: TRBD1
J: TRBJ1-2
V: TRBV12-3/TRBV12-4
CDR3: CASSRDRVGGYTF

size: -
D: TRBD2
J: TRBJ2-7
V: TRBV7-9
CDR3: CAAGGNSYEQYF

size: -
D: -
J: TRBJ2-7
V: TRBV2
CDR3: CASSQGRLAYEQYF

size: few
D: -
J: TRBJ2-5
V: TRBV4-1
CDR3: CASSLRQQETQYF

size: -
D: -
J: TRBJ1-5
V: TRBV13
CDR3: CASSGGRENQPQHF

size: -
D: TRBD1
J: TRBJ2-7
V: TRBV18
CDR3: CASSHGGTGEYEQYF

size: -
D: -
J: TRBJ2-3
V: TRBV6-1
CDR3: CASSEAHGLTDTQYF

size: -
D: TRBD2
J: TRBJ2-1
V: TRBV5-1
CDR3: CASTLADNNEQFF

size: -
D: -
J: TRBJ1-1
V: TRBV6-1
CDR3: CASSDQGVGTEAFF

size: -
D: -
J: TRBJ1-6
V: TRBV2
CDR3: CASTVGGTSGSPLHF

size: -
D: -
J: TRBJ1-6
V: TRBV7-9
CDR3: CASSLAGGSYNSPLHF

size: -
D: -
J: TRBJ1-1
V: TRBV5-1
CDR3: CASSFGKLMNTEAFF

size: -
D: TRBD1
J: TRBJ2-3
V: TRBV19
CDR3: CASSISGTVLDTQYF

size: -
D: -
J: TRBJ1-5
V: TRBV27
CDR3: CASSGENSNQPQHF

size: -
D: TRBD1
J: TRBJ1-1
V: TRBV4-1
CDR3: CASSHSGRGRMGTEAFF

size: -
D: TRBD1
J: TRBJ1-1
V: TRBV10-2
CDR3: CASSDPTGNSEAFF

size: -
D: -
J: TRBJ1-1
V: TRBV6-5
CDR3: CASSKQDRATEAFF

size: -
D: TRBD1
J: TRBJ2-5
V: TRBV10-3
CDR3: CAIRTGGVETQYF

size: few
D: -
J: TRBJ1-3
V: TRBV5-4
CDR3: CASSLGGGDPSGNTIYF

size: few
D: TRBD1
J: TRBJ2-7
V: TRBV6-6
CDR3: CASSSQGQVSYEQYF

size: once
D: -
J: TRBJ2-7
V: TRBV30
CDR3: CAWSVGGNLYEQYF